This T cell receptor (beta chain) was sequenced in a study of Ad26.COV2.S vaccination and SARS-CoV-2 variants. This clone was observed a handful of times. Using immunoSEQ multiplex PCR, the repertoire was profiled, and TCRdb retains in-frame clones only, with some absent. The table lists 500,000 or so clones, approximately 92% of them singletons, with approximately 2.5% in the top ten. Regarding treatment: around 19 received Ad26.COV2.S at low or high dose, single or two shots; about 5 received placebo; per-sample allocation not given. Samples analyzed were those drawn on day 63 after the first vaccine or placebo injection. The TCR comes from a person between 18 and 65 years old who received the Ad26.COV2.S COVID-19 vaccine or a placebo. The sequences come from peripheral blood, collected in a trial of Ad26.COV2.S vaccine versus placebo.

The CDR3 reads CATKTYMNTEAFF. CDR3 nucleotide sequence: TGTGCCACCAAGACTTATATGAACACTGAAGCTTTCTTT. The chain employs TRBV2 and TRBJ1-1; D is undetermined. CDR3 length: 13 amino acids. V lost 10 bases, J lost 0 bases, and 12 bases lay in between. Germline values: CDR1 SNHLY, CDR2 FYNNEI.